Below are 30 T cell receptor beta chains sequenced from a single sample in a study of molecular identifiers for immune sequencing clone quantification listed by TCRdb under 2018. Library prep was done by PCR. Sequencing was performed on an Illumina HiSeq 4000. Through fastp at Q25 and MiXCR, TCRdb rebuilt clones from the public reads, retaining in-frame beta chains. Entries that share a CDR3 protein sequence are merged under the most common genes and DNA. The sample profile shows about 640,000 distinct CDR3 sequences; about 20% of them were found once. The ten largest clones represent 0.7% to 1% of the sample. The specimen was naive CD8+ T cells from blood, with Jurkat cell RNA spiked in. This specimen's cell subset or site label, interpreted: FACS-sorted CD8+CD4-CCR7+CD45RA+ naive T cells. The receptor source for this set is a human donor in good health. Some libraries in this study had Jurkat cell RNA spiked in.

This clonotype was recorded a few times. The chain links TRBV28 to TRBJ2-2; no reliable D call. V gave up 1 base and J gave up 3 bases, with 3 bases separating them. The CDR3 contains 13 residues. Germline loops: CDR1 MDHEN, CDR2 SYDVKM. The CDR3 protein is CASSLYDTGELFF. CDR3 sequence (DNA): TGTGCCAGCAGTTTATACGACACCGGGGAGCTGTTTTTT.

Turning to this clonotype: A much larger clone sits a single nucleotide away, making a read error possible. The chain recombines TRBV16 with TRBJ1-5; D unclear. Germline V gives CDR1 KGHSY, CDR2 FQNENV. This CDR3 spans 14 amino acids. The germline V and J ends were trimmed by 3 bases and 0 bases, with 6 bases remaining between them. CDR3 nucleotide sequence: TGTGCCAGCAGCCACATACATAGCAATCAGCCCCAGCATTTT. This sequence encodes CASSHIHSNQPQHF.

For this clonotype: Germline is not matched at one junction end, which may reflect a read error. V gene TRBV15 combines with J gene TRBJ2-7, with 7 positions matching TRBD1. The CDR3 is 16 amino acids. The V gene's germline CDR1 is LNHNV and CDR2 YYDKDF (reference sequence). CDR3 DNA: TGTGCCGCCAGCAGAGATTATCGGGACAGCTCCTACGAGCAGCACTTC. Its protein product is CAASRDYRDSSYEQHF.

The V call is TRBV6-2 or TRBV6-3, the J call TRBJ2-7; D possibly corresponds to TRBD2 (6 bases). Trimming took off 4 bases at V and 0 bases at J, with 16 bases between the two ends. Germline V gene lookup returns CDR1 MNHEY and CDR2 SVGEGT. The CDR3 extends over 16 amino acids. CDR3 nucleotide sequence: TGTGCCAGCAGTTTACGTTCTCCCGGGGGCTCCTACGAGCAGTACTTC. It encodes CASSLRSPGGSYEQYF.

Comments on this clonotype: A read error may be the cause here, since a much bigger clone is one base away. This chain links TRBV5-1 with TRBJ2-7; D is undetermined. This CDR3 has 15 residues. V gave up 1 base and J gave up 1 base, with 12 bases separating them. Germline CDR1 is SGHRS and CDR2 is YFSETQ. Here the CDR3 DNA reads TGCGCCAGCAGCTTGCGAGGCTATCCTTCCTACGAGCAGTACTTC. Residues: CASSLRGYPSYEQYF. Looking up the rest from reference TRBV5-1 and TRBJ2-7 gives the full variable domain: KAGVTQTPRYLIKTRGQQVTLSCSPISGHRSVSWYQQTPGQGLQFLFEYFSETQRNKGNFPGRFSGRQFSNSRSEMNVSTLELGDSALYLCASSLRGYPSYEQYFGPGTRLTVT.

This clonotype has a count of ten or more. This sequence joins TRBV28 and TRBJ2-2, with TRBD2 as a possible D gene (6 bases). Germline CDR1 and CDR2: MDHEN and SYDVKM. V was shortened by 3 bases and J by 1 base, with 15 bases between the two germline ends. This CDR3 has 17 residues. CDR3 region: CASSFRHRGKNTGELFF. In DNA form, the CDR3 reads TGTGCCAGCAGTTTCCGCCACCGGGGGAAGAACACCGGGGAGCTGTTTTTT. Complete variable domain (other parts from reference TRBV28 and TRBJ2-2): DVKVTQSSRYLVKRTGEKVFLECVQDMDHENMFWYRQDPGLGLRLIYFSYDVKMKEKGDIPEGYSVSREKKERFSLILESASTNQTSMYLCASSFRHRGKNTGELFFGEGSRLTVL.

This rearrangement joins TRBV2 to TRBJ2-7; D possibly corresponds to TRBD2 (5 bases). V was clipped by 8 bases and J by 9 bases, with 20 bases between them. CDR1 is SNHLY and CDR2 is FYNNEI in the germline V gene. The CDR3 sequence is 13 residues long. CDR3 residues: CASLRADSHGQYF. CDR3 DNA: TGTGCCAGCCTAAGAGCGGACTCCCACGGGCAGTACTTC.

This clonotype was detected ten times or more. CDR3 amino acids: CASSIVSGRADEQFF. CDR3 nucleotide sequence: TGTGCCAGTAGTATAGTGAGCGGGAGAGCGGATGAGCAGTTCTTC. The chain is built from TRBV19 and TRBJ2-1; 8 bases are shared with TRBD2. The V and J ends lost 1 base and 8 bases, in that order; junction bases with no gene match: 7. This CDR3 is 15 amino acids long. Germline V gives CDR1 LNHDA, CDR2 SQIVND (reference sequence).

Concerning this clonotype: A far more abundant clone sits one base away, making this likely a read error. This likely comes from a read error, as the CDR3 has no conserved phenylalanine or tryptophan at its end. The chain links TRBV11-2 to TRBJ2-7; D uncertain. Trimming cost V 5 bases and J 7 bases, with 9 bases left between them. This CDR3 region has 11 residues. Germline V gene data show CDR1 as SGHAT and CDR2 as FQNNGV. CDR3 sequence (DNA): TGTGCCAGCAGCCCGGGCTGGGAGCAGTACATC. Protein sequence: CASSPGWEQYI.

In its sample, this clonotype was seen many times. The chain joins TRBV3-1 to TRBJ2-2; weak D call: TRBD2 (6 bases). The CDR3 consists of 13 residues. Germline CDR1 is LGHDT and CDR2 is YNNKEL (reference sequence). V shed 3 bases and J shed 5 bases, with 7 bases lying between them. The CDR3: CASSQTSTGELFF. The CDR3 DNA reads TGTGCCAGCAGCCAGACTAGTACCGGGGAGCTGTTTTTT.

This clonotype came up a few times. This chain uses TRBV6-2 or TRBV6-3 with TRBJ2-5; 10 nucleotides align to TRBD2. With 0 bases clipped from V and 2 bases from J, the junction kept 6 bases outside the gene matches. This CDR3 has 17 amino acids. CDR1 is MNHEY and CDR2 is SVGEGT in the germline V gene. CDR3: CASSYSRDSGGQETQYF. DNA of the CDR3: TGTGCCAGCAGTTACTCGAGAGATAGCGGGGGGCAAGAGACCCAGTACTTC.

This clonotype was counted ten times or more. This chain links TRBV11-1 with TRBJ2-7; D gene unclear. This CDR3 comprises 11 residues. V was trimmed by 3 bases and J by 7 bases, leaving 7 bases between them. Germline CDR1 and CDR2: SGHAT and FQDESV (reference sequence). The CDR3 DNA follows: TGTGCCAGCAGCTTTTCGCGGGAGCAGTACTTC. This codes for CASSFSREQYF. The variable domain in full, completed from reference TRBV11-1 and TRBJ2-7, reads EAEVAQSPRYKITEKSQAVAFWCDPISGHATLYWYRQILGQGPELLVQFQDESVVDDSQLPKDRFSAERLKGVDSTLKIQPAELGDSAMYLCASSFSREQYFGPGTRLTVT.

This clonotype has a handful of counts. This rearrangement joins TRBV13 to TRBJ1-5; D remains unclear. The CDR3 has 12 residues. Per germline, CDR1 PRHDT and CDR2 FYEKMQ (reference sequence). Between the trimmed V and J ends, which lost 4 bases and 4 bases, there was a span of 5 bases. The CDR3 DNA reads TGTGCCAGCAGCTCCCAGAATCAGCCCCAGCATTTT. Translating gives CASSSQNQPQHF.

This clonotype was seen at least ten times. The chain joins TRBV6-5 to TRBJ2-3, with D maybe TRBD2 (7 bases). CDR1 is MNHEY and CDR2 is SVGAGI in the germline V gene. With 5 bases removed from V and 0 bases from J, the gap between germline ends came to 21 bases. This CDR3 spans 18 amino acids. The CDR3 DNA sequence: TGTGCCAGCAGTCAAGACAAAGACGGGGGGCCTAGCACAGATACGCAGTATTTT. This codes for CASSQDKDGGPSTDTQYF.

This clonotype was found many times. V gene TRBV28 combines with J gene TRBJ2-3; D could derive from TRBD1 or TRBD2 (5 bases each). The CDR3 runs to 15 residues. From germline, CDR1 is MDHEN and CDR2 SYDVKM. The ends were cut back, 2 bases at V and 2 bases at J, with 11 bases in the middle. Here the CDR3 DNA reads TGTGCCAGCAGTTTAGAGAGGGGAATCACAGATACGCAGTATTTT. Its translation is CASSLERGITDTQYF.

This clonotype was seen repeatedly, ten times or more. The rearrangement links TRBV28 to TRBJ2-2; 8 bases line up with TRBD1. This CDR3 has 14 residues. Per germline, CDR1 MDHEN and CDR2 SYDVKM. Trimming took 4 bases from V and 7 from J; bases not matched to a gene: 5. The DNA of the CDR3 is TGTGCCAGCAGTTCATACAGGGGGATCGGGGAGCTGTTTTTT. Amino acid sequence: CASSSYRGIGELFF.

There are a few counts of this clonotype. CDR3 sequence (DNA): TGTGCCATCAGGGGCACTGACGTCCCGAGGGAGCAGTACTTC. As protein: CAIRGTDVPREQYF. The chain is built from TRBV10-3 and TRBJ2-7; D remains ambiguous. Trimming removed 6 bases at V and 7 bases at J, with 19 bases between. Per germline, CDR1 ENHRY and CDR2 SYGVKD. The CDR3 extends over 14 amino acids.

To note about this clonotype: This may be a read error: a much more frequent sequence differs by one nucleotide. The chain carries TRBV7-8 and TRBJ2-3, with TRBD2 matching over 9 bases. The ends lost 4 bases at V and 3 bases at J; junction bases unmatched: 11. The CDR3 runs to 17 residues. Germline V gene data show CDR1 as SGHVS and CDR2 as FQNEAQ. The CDR3 region is CASSSTGGGGGTDTQYF. The CDR3 DNA sequence: TGTGCCAGCAGCTCAACGGGGGGCGGGGGGGGGACAGATACGCAGTATTTT.

Ten or more counts support this clonotype. V is TRBV6-2 or TRBV6-3 and J is TRBJ2-5; D is unresolved. The V end lost 3 bases, the J end lost 0 bases, and 11 bases lay between the germline ends. The CDR3 covers 15 residues. Germline V gene sequence: CDR1 MNHEY, CDR2 SVGEGT. As DNA, the CDR3 is TGTGCCAGCAGTTATGGCGTACGGAACCAAGAGACCCAGTACTTC. Protein product: CASSYGVRNQETQYF.

This clonotype has a count of ten or more. The rearrangement joins TRBV20-1 to TRBJ2-1; the D is unclear. The CDR3 consists of 11 residues. V was clipped by 3 bases and J by 9 bases, with 9 bases between them. The V gene's germline CDR1 is DFQATT and CDR2 SNEGSKA (reference sequence). DNA of the CDR3: TGCAGTGCTAGGGAGTGGGCTGAGCAGTTCTTC. Protein: CSAREWAEQFF.

V is TRBV30 and J is TRBJ2-7; the match to TRBD1 covers 10 bases. CDR3 size: 13 residues. With 5 bases clipped from V and 2 bases from J, the junction kept 3 bases outside the gene matches. Looked up from germline, CDR1 is GTSNPN and CDR2 is SVGIG (reference sequence). As DNA, the CDR3 is TGTGCCTGGGGGACAGGGGTGACCTACGAGCAGTACTTC. Translating it yields CAWGTGVTYEQYF. The full variable domain, rest sourced from reference TRBV30 and TRBJ2-7, is SQTIHQWPATLVQPVGSPLSLECTVEGTSNPNLYWYRQAAGRGLQLLFYSVGIGQISSEVPQNLSASRPQDRQFILSSKKLLLSDSGFYLCAWGTGVTYEQYFGPGTRLTVT.

This chain uses TRBV6-6 with TRBJ1-2; weak D call: TRBD1 (5 bases). This CDR3 contains 11 residues. V dropped 6 bases and J dropped 7 bases, with 9 bases sitting between them. Germline assignment: CDR1 MNHNY and CDR2 SVGAGI (reference sequence). CDR3 loop: CASRGGAGYTF. In DNA, the CDR3 is TGTGCCAGCAGGGGAGGGGCTGGCTACACCTTC.

At least ten counts were recorded for this clonotype. The V and J genes are TRBV12-3 or TRBV12-4 and TRBJ2-2; 8 bases agree with TRBD2. V lost 9 bases, J lost 2 bases, and 14 bases stayed unmatched. The CDR3 has 17 amino acids. CDR3: CASHFGLAGLNTGELFF. The CDR3 region has the DNA TGTGCCAGTCATTTCGGCCTAGCGGGCCTAAACACCGGGGAGCTGTTTTTT.

This sequence joins TRBV11-3 and TRBJ2-2; 8 bases line up with TRBD1. The CDR3 spans 16 residues. V lost 7 bases to trimming and J lost 5 bases; unmatched junction nucleotides: 12. CDR1 and CDR2 (germline): SGHNT, YENEEA. The CDR3 DNA reads as TGTGCCAGCACCCAACAGGGGGGCATGGGGACCGGGGAGCTGTTTTTT. This codes for CASTQQGGMGTGELFF.

This clonotype was detected once. CDR3 DNA sequence: TGTGCCAGTAACGAAGGAGCCAGGGGCTACGAGCAGTACTTC. As protein: CASNEGARGYEQYF. J is TRBJ2-7 and V is TRBV7-9, with D possibly TRBD1 on 6 matching bases. Germline V gene data show CDR1 as SEHNR and CDR2 as FQNEAQ (reference sequence). The CDR3 is made up of 14 amino acids. Trimming took off 9 bases at V and 3 bases at J, with 18 bases between the two ends.

This clonotype has only a few counts. With a much larger clone just one base away, this may be a read error. This rearrangement joins TRBV4-1 to TRBJ1-5, with D perhaps matching TRBD2 (5 bases). The end of the DNA fits TRBJ2-3 better, so the J call may be wrong. The CDR3 totals 16 residues. Looked up from germline, CDR1 is MGHRA and CDR2 is YSYEKL. The CDR3 loop is CASSQDLAGNNQPQYF. The CDR3 bases are TGCGCCAGCAGCCAAGATCTGGCCGGGAACAATCAGCCCCAGTATTTT.

The chain recombines TRBV10-1 with TRBJ2-1, with a weak D call TRBD2 (5 bases). The CDR3 consists of 13 residues. The germline CDR1 and CDR2 sequences are WNHNN and SYGVQD (reference sequence). V was pared by 0 bases and J by 7 bases, with 7 bases between. CDR3 DNA sequence: TGCGCCAGCAGTGAGTCTACGGGGAATGAGCAGTTCTTC. Amino acids: CASSESTGNEQFF.

The rearrangement uses TRBV30 and TRBJ1-1; D is perhaps TRBD1 (5 bases). The V end lost 3 bases, the J end lost 0 bases, and 23 bases lay between the germline ends. CDR1 and CDR2 (germline): GTSNPN, SVGIG (reference sequence). The CDR3 extends over 18 amino acids. DNA for the CDR3: TGTGCCTGGAGAGATAGGGTACAGGCCTACCCGATGAACACTGAAGCTTTCTTT. This translates into CAWRDRVQAYPMNTEAFF. The variable domain in full, with the rest retrieved from reference TRBV30 and TRBJ1-1, is SQTIHQWPATLVQPVGSPLSLECTVEGTSNPNLYWYRQAAGRGLQLLFYSVGIGQISSEVPQNLSASRPQDRQFILSSKKLLLSDSGFYLCAWRDRVQAYPMNTEAFFGQGTRLTVV.

This clonotype was seen repeatedly, ten times or more. The rearrangement links TRBV29-1 to TRBJ2-1, with D possibly TRBD2 on 6 matching bases. CDR3 length: 15 amino acids. Trimming removed 3 bases from V and 2 bases from J, with 14 bases in between. Per the germline V gene, CDR1 is SQVTM and CDR2 is ANQGSEA. DNA of the CDR3: TGCAGCGTTGAGGGGCAGGGAGGACCCTACAATGAGCAGTTCTTC. Protein product: CSVEGQGGPYNEQFF.

To note about this clonotype: This may be a read error: a much more frequent sequence differs by one nucleotide. This chain links TRBV4-3 with TRBJ2-3; 9 bases fit TRBD2. The length of the CDR3 is 16 residues. CDR1 and CDR2 from the germline V gene are LGHNA and YSLEER. The CDR3 nucleotides are TGCGCCAGCAGCATGGGGCTAGCGGGGTCCCTAGATGCGCAGTATTTT. As protein: CASSMGLAGSLDAQYF.